These 8 T cell receptor beta chains originate from one sample sequenced in a study of blood T cell repertoires in COVID-19. The data were produced by immunoSEQ multiplex PCR, yet TCRdb's version contains in-frame clones alone and is incomplete. The table has 400,000 to 450,000 clones, less than 95% seen once. Material for sequencing was PBMCs or T cells enriched from blood (not recorded which). These TCRs come from a young man who had recovered from COVID-19.

The chain employs TRBV10-3 and TRBJ2-5, with D uncertain. V was trimmed by 4 bases and J by 1 base, leaving 4 bases between them. The CDR3 has 12 amino acids. Germline V gene sequence: CDR1 ENHRY, CDR2 SYGVKD. The CDR3: CAISASQETQYF. DNA of the CDR3: TGTGCCATCAGTGCCTCCCAAGAGACCCAGTACTTC.

The chain links TRBV18 to TRBJ2-1, with TRBD2 matching over 8 bases. Unmatched junction bases numbered 9, after V lost 8 bases and J lost 6 bases. CDR1 and CDR2 (germline): KGHSH, LQKENI. CDR3 length: 14 amino acids. CDR3 sequence reads: CASPPGGDANEQFF. CDR3 bases: TGTGCCAGCCCCCCGGGGGGGGACGCCAATGAGCAGTTCTTC.

V usage is TRBV19 and J usage is TRBJ1-5; 9 bases agree with TRBD1. Germline V gene data show CDR1 as LNHDA and CDR2 as SQIVND (reference sequence). CDR3 length: 15 amino acids. V trimming: 6 bases; J trimming: 6 bases; junction bases outside the gene matches: 9. CDR3 in DNA: TGTGCCAGTAGCACCGGGACAGGGTGGGGTCAGCCCCAGCATTTT. Encoded protein: CASSTGTGWGQPQHF.

The chain has TRBV30 and TRBJ1-6, with D maybe TRBD1 (6 bases). The germline V gene encodes CDR1 GTSNPN and CDR2 SVGIG (reference sequence). The length of the CDR3 is 14 residues. Trimming cost V 4 bases and J 4 bases, with 11 bases left between them. The CDR3 loop is CAWNQGSYNSPLHF. The CDR3 nucleotides are TGTGCCTGGAACCAGGGGTCTTATAATTCACCCCTCCACTTT.

V usage is TRBV29-1 and J usage is TRBJ1-6; no firm D call. The germline V and J ends were trimmed by 4 bases and 10 bases, with 14 bases remaining between them. This CDR3 has 13 amino acids. Looked up from germline, CDR1 is SQVTM and CDR2 is ANQGSEA. CDR3 sequence: CSVASSGGSPLHF. The CDR3 DNA is TGCAGCGTTGCCTCAAGCGGTGGCTCACCCCTCCACTTT.

This chain uses TRBV28 with TRBJ2-2; D is unclear. The CDR3 length is 14 residues. The V and J ends lost 2 bases and 4 bases respectively, with 8 bases between them. The germline V gene has CDR1 MDHEN and CDR2 SYDVKM. CDR3 sequence: CASSLGELTGELFF. The CDR3 DNA is TGTGCCAGCAGTTTAGGTGAACTCACCGGGGAGCTGTTTTTT. The full variable domain, rest sourced from reference TRBV28 and TRBJ2-2, is DVKVTQSSRYLVKRTGEKVFLECVQDMDHENMFWYRQDPGLGLRLIYFSYDVKMKEKGDIPEGYSVSREKKERFSLILESASTNQTSMYLCASSLGELTGELFFGEGSRLTVL.

This clone showed up just once. The chain employs TRBV7-2 and TRBJ2-2, with a weak D call TRBD2 (5 bases). This CDR3 has 15 residues. Between the trimmed V and J ends, which lost 0 bases and 3 bases, there was a span of 8 bases. Germline assignment: CDR1 SGHTA and CDR2 FQGNSA. For the CDR3, the DNA is TGTGCCAGCAGCTTAGCGGGAGAATACACCGGGGAGCTGTTTTTT. This codes for CASSLAGEYTGELFF.

The chain couples TRBV28 to TRBJ1-1; maybe TRBD1 (5 bases). The germline gives CDR1 MDHEN, CDR2 SYDVKM. CDR3 length: 14 amino acids. V dropped 2 bases and J dropped 4 bases, with 11 bases sitting between them. CDR3 coding DNA: TGTGCCAGCAGTTTAGCGCAGGGTCCCACTGAAGCTTTCTTT. Its translation: CASSLAQGPTEAFF.